The rows below give T cell receptor beta chains drawn from one sample of a study of blood T cell repertoires in COVID-19. Libraries were prepared by immunoSEQ multiplex PCR; TCRdb keeps only in-frame clonotypes and omits some of them. The sample has approximately 250,000 clones, around four fifths seen once. The specimen was peripheral blood. These receptors were collected from a man in his 60s with acute or convalescent COVID-19. Each CDR3 is given with its conserved first and last residue. Fields, in order: J gene, V gene, D gene, clone size, CDR3 DNA, CDR3 protein. A D gene is named only where the DNA matches it firmly. Not every row has a clone size; where given, it reads once, few, many or a size class.

>TRBJ2-3|TRBV5-6|-|-
TGTGCCAGCAGCCCAGGGCCAGGGACGCAGTATTTT
CASSPGPGTQYF
>TRBJ1-1|TRBV5-5|-|few
TGTGCCAGCAGCCCACGTGAGACAGAGGTTGTCAGAGAGTCTTTCTTT
CASSPRETEVVRESFF
>TRBJ2-5|TRBV5-1|TRBD1|-
TGCGCCAGCAGCCCACAGGGGCAGTTCGGAGAGACCCAGTACTTC
CASSPQGQFGETQYF
>TRBJ1-2|TRBV27|TRBD1|-
TGTGCCAGCAGGGGGACAGGCGGCTATGGCTACACCTTC
CASRGTGGYGYTF
>TRBJ1-5|TRBV18|TRBD1|once
TGTGCCAGCTCCTTGGGGACAGGGGAGAATCAGCCCCAGCATTTT
CASSLGTGENQPQHF
>TRBJ2-4|TRBV6-1|TRBD1|-
TGTGCCAGCAGTGGATTAGCCGGGACAGGGGTGAACATTCAGTACTTC
CASSGLAGTGVNIQYF
>TRBJ2-1|TRBV7-3|-|-
TGTGCCAGCAGCTTAAATACAGGTTGGAACAATGAGCAGTTCTTC
CASSLNTGWNNEQFF
>TRBJ1-3|TRBV30|TRBD1|-
TGTGCCTATTCAGGGGGCTCTGGAAACACCATATATTTT
CAYSGGSGNTIYF
>TRBJ2-1|TRBV27|-|-
TGTGCCAGCAGTTTCCGACCGGGACTTTACAATGAGCAGTTCTTC
CASSFRPGLYNEQFF
>TRBJ2-1|TRBV7-9|TRBD1|-
TGTGCCAGCAGCTTAGCCCTGGACAGGGGAGATGAGCAGTTCTTC
CASSLALDRGDEQFF
>TRBJ2-4|TRBV27|-|few
TGTGCCAGCAGTTTAGGGGCCAAGGAGTCCAAAAACATTCAGTACTTC
CASSLGAKESKNIQYF
>TRBJ2-7|TRBV30|-|few
TGTGCCTGGGCGGGACAGTTCTACGAGCAGTACTTC
CAWAGQFYEQYF
>TRBJ1-6|TRBV7-2|TRBD1|once
TGTGCCAGCAGCCCAGAGGGACAGGACTTCTATAATTCACCCCTCCACTTT
CASSPEGQDFYNSPLHF
>TRBJ2-7|TRBV19|-|-
TGTGCCAGTAGTAGGGGAACAGGTCCTTGGAGCGAGCAGTACTTC
CASSRGTGPWSEQYF
>TRBJ1-6|TRBV19|-|-
TGTGCCAGTAGCTGGGAACAGGGAAATAATTCACCCCTCCACTTT
CASSWEQGNNSPLHF
>TRBJ1-1|TRBV27|TRBD1|-
TGTGCCAGCACCGACAGGGGGCACGCTGAAGCTTTCTTT
CASTDRGHAEAFF
>TRBJ2-5|TRBV18|-|-
TGTGCCAGCTCACCTCCCAGGGAAGAGACCCAGTACTTC
CASSPPREETQYF
>TRBJ2-2|TRBV18|-|-
TGTGCCAGCTCTCCCGGGACAACATCCGGGGAGCTGTTTTTT
CASSPGTTSGELFF
>TRBJ2-1|TRBV3-1/TRBV3-2|-|-
TGTGCCAGCAGCCAAGAGCGCAATGAGCAGTTCTTC
CASSQERNEQFF
>TRBJ2-1|TRBV7-2|-|-
TGTGCCAGCAGCTTAGTTCTAGCGATAAATGAGCAGTTCTTC
CASSLVLAINEQFF
>TRBJ1-1|TRBV2|-|-
TGTGCCAGCAGTGCGTCGGGGAACACTGAAGCTTTCTTT
CASSASGNTEAFF